This T cell receptor (beta chain) was observed in a study of regulatory T cells in long-lasting Graves disease. Study summary: Positivity for TSH receptor antibodies plus over 5 years of antithyroid drugs meant persistent Graves' disease.

This sample's time point: persistent/refractory GD, antithyroid drugs over 5 years with positive TRAb. PBMC-extracted RNA yielded the TCR library. From each patient, approximately 9 milliliters of peripheral blood was drawn and collected into an EDTA anticoagulant tube. This clonotype has ten or more counts. Its antigen is as yet unknown. Study outcomes and limitations: The small sample size may have reduced accuracy. Segments TRBV28, TRBJ1-2 and TRBJ2-5 showed preferential usage in persistent disease.

HTBI primers from iRepertoire and Arm-PCR of CDR3 regions yielded the TCR beta libraries. TCRdb processed the multiplex PCR reads anew with MiXCR; each CDR3 protein has one entry. Of about 430,000 distinct CDR3 sequences listed, 21% are singletons. The CDR3 runs to 12 residues. The germline V gene has CDR1 LGHDT and CDR2 YNNKEL (reference sequence). V gave up 2 bases and J gave up 6 bases, with 8 bases separating them. This chain links TRBV3-1 with TRBJ2-7, with D possibly TRBD1 on 6 matching bases. This TCR was sampled from a female donor with Graves disease. Here the sequenced sample was peripheral blood mononuclear cells (PBMCs), taken when the disease was refractory, from a patient treated with antithyroid drugs. The CDR3 region has the DNA TGTGCCAGCAGCCAACGAGGGGGCGAGCAGTACTTC. Translated, it gives CASSQRGGEQYF.